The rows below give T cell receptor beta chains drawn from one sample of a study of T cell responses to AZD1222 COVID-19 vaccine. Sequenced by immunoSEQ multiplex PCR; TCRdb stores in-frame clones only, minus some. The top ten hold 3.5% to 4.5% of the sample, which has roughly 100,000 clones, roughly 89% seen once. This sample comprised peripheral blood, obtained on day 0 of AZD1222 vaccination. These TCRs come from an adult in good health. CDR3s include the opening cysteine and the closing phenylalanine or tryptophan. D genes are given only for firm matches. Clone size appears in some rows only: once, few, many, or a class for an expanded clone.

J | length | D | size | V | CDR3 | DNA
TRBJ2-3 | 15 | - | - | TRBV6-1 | CASSEAPGPTDTQYF | TGTGCCAGCAGTGAAGCGCCCGGACCCACAGATACGCAGTATTTT
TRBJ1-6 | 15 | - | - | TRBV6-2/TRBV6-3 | CASSSGHIYNSPLHF | TGTGCCAGCAGTTCGGGACACATTTATAATTCACCCCTCCACTTT
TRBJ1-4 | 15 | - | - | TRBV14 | CASSQVRGRGEKLFF | TGTGCCAGCAGCCAAGTCCGGGGGCGCGGTGAAAAACTGTTTTTT
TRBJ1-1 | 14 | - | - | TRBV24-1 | CATRGGEDSGRAFF | TGTGCCACCAGGGGAGGGGAGGACAGTGGCAGGGCTTTCTTT
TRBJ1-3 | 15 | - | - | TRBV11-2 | CASSFRTNSGNTIYF | TGTGCCAGCAGCTTCAGGACTAACTCTGGAAACACCATATATTTT
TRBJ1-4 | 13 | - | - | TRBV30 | CAWSRGGAEKLFF | TGTGCCTGGAGTCGGGGGGGAGCCGAAAAACTGTTTTTT
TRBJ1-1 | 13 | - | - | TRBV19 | CASTSTAGAEAFF | TGTGCCAGTACCTCAACCGCCGGGGCTGAAGCTTTCTTT
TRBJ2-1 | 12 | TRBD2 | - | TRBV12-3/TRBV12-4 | CASSFTAGGRVF | TGTGCCAGCAGTTTTACAGCGGGGGGTCGTGTCTTC
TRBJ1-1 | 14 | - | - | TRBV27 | CASSSTGANTEAFF | TGTGCCAGCAGTTCTACAGGAGCAAACACTGAAGCTTTCTTT
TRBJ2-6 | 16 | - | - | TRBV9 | CASSPPLISGANVLTF | TGTGCCAGCAGCCCCCCCCTGATCTCTGGGGCCAACGTCCTGACTTTC
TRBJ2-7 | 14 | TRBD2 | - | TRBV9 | CASSPSGGPYEQYF | TGTGCCAGCAGCCCTAGCGGGGGGCCCTACGAGCAGTACTTC
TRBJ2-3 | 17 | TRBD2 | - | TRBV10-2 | CASRGLAGESSTDTQYF | TGCGCCAGCAGGGGACTAGCGGGGGAGTCTAGCACAGATACGCAGTATTTT
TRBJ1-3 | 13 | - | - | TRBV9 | CASSHGGPNTIYF | TGTGCCAGCAGCCACGGGGGGCCGAACACCATATATTTT
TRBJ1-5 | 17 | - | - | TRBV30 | CAWRGSGRKYSNQPQHF | TGTGCCTGGAGAGGGAGTGGACGTAAATATAGCAATCAGCCCCAGCATTTT
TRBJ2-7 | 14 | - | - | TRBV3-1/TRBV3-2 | CASSPTLDHYEQYF | TGTGCCAGCAGCCCTACCCTCGACCACTACGAGCAGTACTTC
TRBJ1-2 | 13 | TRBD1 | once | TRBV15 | CATSSRTGVGYTF | TGTGCCACCAGCAGCAGGACAGGGGTTGGCTACACCTTC
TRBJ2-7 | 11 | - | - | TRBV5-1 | CASSLLGEQYF | TGCGCCAGCAGCTTGTTAGGGGAGCAGTACTTC
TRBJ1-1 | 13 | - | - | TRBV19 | CASTIKGNTEAFF | TGTGCCAGTACGATCAAGGGGAACACTGAAGCTTTCTTT
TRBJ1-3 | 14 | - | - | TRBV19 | CASRATQWVGTIYF | TGTGCCAGTAGAGCGACACAGTGGGTTGGCACCATATATTTT
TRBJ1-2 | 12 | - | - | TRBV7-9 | CASSLGGFGYTF | TGTGCCAGCAGCTTAGGGGGGTTCGGCTACACCTTC
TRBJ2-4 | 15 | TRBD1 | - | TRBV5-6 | CASSGTGLGENIQYF | TGTGCCAGCAGCGGGACAGGGCTAGGGGAAAACATTCAGTACTTC
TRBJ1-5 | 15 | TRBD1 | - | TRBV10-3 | CAISEGQGFNQPQHF | TGTGCCATCAGTGAGGGACAGGGGTTCAACCAGCCCCAGCATTTT
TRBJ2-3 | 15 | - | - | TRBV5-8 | CASSGLARGTDTQYF | TGTGCCAGCAGCGGTCTAGCTCGGGGCACAGATACGCAGTATTTT
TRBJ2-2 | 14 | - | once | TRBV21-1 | CASSKGQGTGELFF | TGTGCCAGCAGCAAGGGACAAGGCACCGGGGAGCTGTTTTTT
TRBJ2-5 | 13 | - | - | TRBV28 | CASSLQGRETQYF | TGTGCCAGCAGTCTACAGGGCCGAGAGACCCAGTACTTC
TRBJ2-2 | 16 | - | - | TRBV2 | CASSTETGSNTGELFF | TGTGCCAGCAGTACAGAAACAGGGTCGAACACCGGGGAGCTGTTTTTT
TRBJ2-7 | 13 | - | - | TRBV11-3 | CASSLGPVGEQYF | TGTGCCAGCAGCTTGGGCCCGGTGGGGGAGCAGTACTTC
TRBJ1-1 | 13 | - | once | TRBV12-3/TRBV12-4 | CASTLGGYTEAFF | TGTGCCAGCACCTTAGGGGGTTACACTGAAGCTTTCTTT
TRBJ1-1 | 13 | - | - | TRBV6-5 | CASSFDGNTEAFF | TGTGCCAGCAGTTTTGACGGTAACACTGAAGCTTTCTTT
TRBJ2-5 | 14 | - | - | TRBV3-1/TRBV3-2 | CASSLQALGETQYF | TGTGCCAGCAGCCTACAGGCTCTGGGGGAGACCCAGTACTTC
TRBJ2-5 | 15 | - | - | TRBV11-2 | CASSLVKGPQETQYF | TGTGCCAGCAGCTTAGTTAAGGGGCCACAAGAGACCCAGTACTTC
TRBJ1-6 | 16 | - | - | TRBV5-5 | CASSWLPQAYNSPLHF | TGTGCCAGCAGCTGGCTTCCACAGGCCTATAATTCACCCCTCCACTTT
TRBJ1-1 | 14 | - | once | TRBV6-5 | CASSYVYKPYEAFF | TGTGCCAGCAGTTACGTTTACAAACCATATGAAGCTTTCTTT
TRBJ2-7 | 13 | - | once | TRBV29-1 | CSVDLPGTYEQYF | TGCAGCGTTGATTTACCGGGGACCTACGAGCAGTACTTC
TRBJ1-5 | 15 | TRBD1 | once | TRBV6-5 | CASSPDRGINQPQHF | TGTGCCAGCAGTCCCGACAGGGGGATAAATCAGCCCCAGCATTTT
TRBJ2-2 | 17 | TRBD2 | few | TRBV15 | CATSSDGLAGATGELFF | TGTGCCACCAGCAGCGACGGACTAGCGGGAGCCACCGGGGAGCTGTTTTTT
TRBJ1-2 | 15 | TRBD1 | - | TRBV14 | CASSQAGQGAYGYTF | TGTGCCAGCAGCCAAGCAGGACAGGGGGCGTATGGCTACACCTTC
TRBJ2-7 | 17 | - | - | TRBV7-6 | CASSLGSVPTRGYEQYF | TGTGCCAGCAGCTTAGGGTCGGTTCCGACGAGAGGGTACGAGCAGTACTTC
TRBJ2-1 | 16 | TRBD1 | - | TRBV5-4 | CASSPRRQGSYNEQFF | TGTGCCAGCAGCCCCCGACGACAGGGCTCCTACAATGAGCAGTTCTTC
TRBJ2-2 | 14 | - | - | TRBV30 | CAWRADSNTGELFF | TGTGCCTGGAGGGCAGATTCTAACACCGGGGAGCTGTTTTTT
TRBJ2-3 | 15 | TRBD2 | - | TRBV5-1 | CASSVGGLAGPTQYF | TGCGCCAGCAGCGTGGGGGGACTAGCGGGGCCTACGCAGTATTTT
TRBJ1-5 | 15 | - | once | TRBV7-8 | CASSLGGGGNQPQHF | TGTGCCAGCAGCTTAGGGGGGGGAGGCAATCAGCCCCAGCATTTT
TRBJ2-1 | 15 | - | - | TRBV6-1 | CASSDGGGTGGEQFF | TGTGCCAGCAGTGACGGGGGCGGGACCGGGGGTGAGCAGTTCTTC